Given below is one T cell receptor (beta chain) in context. The antigen remains undetermined. This entry comes from a study of OX40 agonist ivuxolimab in advanced cancers. Study details: Cancers in dose escalation were hepatocellular, melanoma, renal cell and head and neck.

Profiling relied on immunoSEQ multiplex PCR, and the TCRdb table lists in-frame clones only, not all of them. The sample has 60,000 to 80,000 clones, about 84% seen once. The study, taken as a whole, reports: What antigens the expanded peripheral T cells recognized was never established.

Patients who had autoimmune disease history or got systemic immunosuppression were left out. The sequence was obtained from an adult with an advanced solid tumor such as melanoma, head and neck, liver or kidney cancer. The sequencing here drew on CD4+ or CD8+ T cells sorted from blood, taken in a trial of the OX40 agonist ivuxolimab.

The CDR3 protein is CASSSLRLAGGGGETQYF. CDR3 DNA: TGTGCCAGCAGCTCCTTACGACTAGCGGGGGGTGGCGGGGAGACCCAGTACTTC. V is TRBV7-6 and J is TRBJ2-5, with TRBD2 identical over 13 bases. This CDR3 region has 18 residues. V lost 4 bases to trimming and J lost 5 bases; unmatched junction nucleotides: 13. Germline-derived CDR1 and CDR2 are SGHVS and FNYEAQ. Full variable domain (outside the CDR3, taken from reference TRBV7-6 and TRBJ2-5): GAGVSQSPRYKVTKRGQDVALRCDPISGHVSLYWYRQALGQGPEFLTYFNYEAQQDKSGLPNDRFSAERPEGSISTLTIQRTEQRDSAMYRCASSSLRLAGGGGETQYFGPGTRLLVL.